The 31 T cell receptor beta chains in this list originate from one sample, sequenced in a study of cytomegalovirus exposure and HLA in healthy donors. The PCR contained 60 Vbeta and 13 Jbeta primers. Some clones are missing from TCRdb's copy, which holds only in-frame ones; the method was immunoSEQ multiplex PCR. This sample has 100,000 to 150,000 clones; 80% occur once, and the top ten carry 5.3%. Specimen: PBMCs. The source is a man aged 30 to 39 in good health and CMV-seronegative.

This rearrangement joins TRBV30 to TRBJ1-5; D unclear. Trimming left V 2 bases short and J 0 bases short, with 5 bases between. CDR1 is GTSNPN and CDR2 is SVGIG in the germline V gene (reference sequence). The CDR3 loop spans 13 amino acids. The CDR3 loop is CAWSSVSNQPQHF. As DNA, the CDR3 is TGTGCCTGGAGTTCTGTTAGCAATCAGCCCCAGCATTTT.

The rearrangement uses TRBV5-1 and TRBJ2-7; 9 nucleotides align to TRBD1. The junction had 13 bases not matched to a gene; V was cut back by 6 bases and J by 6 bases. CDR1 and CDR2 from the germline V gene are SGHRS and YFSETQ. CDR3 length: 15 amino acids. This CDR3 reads CASTSRQGEDGEQYF. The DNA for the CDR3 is TGCGCCAGCACATCAAGACAGGGGGAAGACGGCGAGCAGTACTTC.

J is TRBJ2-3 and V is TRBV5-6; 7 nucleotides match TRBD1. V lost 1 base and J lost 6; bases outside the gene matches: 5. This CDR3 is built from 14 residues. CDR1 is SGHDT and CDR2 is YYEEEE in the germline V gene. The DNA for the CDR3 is TGTGCCAGCAGCTTGTTAAGGGGGCGGGATACGCAGTATTTT. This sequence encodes CASSLLRGRDTQYF.

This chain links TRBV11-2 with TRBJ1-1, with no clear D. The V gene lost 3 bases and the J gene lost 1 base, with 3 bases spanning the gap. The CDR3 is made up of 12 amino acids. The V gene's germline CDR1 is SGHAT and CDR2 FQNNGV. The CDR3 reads CASSFWNTEAFF. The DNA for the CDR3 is TGTGCCAGCAGCTTCTGGAACACTGAAGCTTTCTTT.

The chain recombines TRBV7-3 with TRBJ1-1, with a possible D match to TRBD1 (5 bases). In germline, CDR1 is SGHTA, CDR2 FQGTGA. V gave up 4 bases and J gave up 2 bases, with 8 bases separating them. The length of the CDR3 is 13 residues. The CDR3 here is CASSSGLNTEAFF. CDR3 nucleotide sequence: TGTGCCAGCAGCTCAGGGTTAAACACTGAAGCTTTCTTT.

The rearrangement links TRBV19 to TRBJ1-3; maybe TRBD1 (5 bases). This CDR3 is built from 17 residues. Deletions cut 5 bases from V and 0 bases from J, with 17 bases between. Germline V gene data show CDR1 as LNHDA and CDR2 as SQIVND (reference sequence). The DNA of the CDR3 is TGTGCCAGTAGTGGGCAGCCCGGGGGAGGCTCTGGAAACACCATATATTTT. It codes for CASSGQPGGGSGNTIYF.

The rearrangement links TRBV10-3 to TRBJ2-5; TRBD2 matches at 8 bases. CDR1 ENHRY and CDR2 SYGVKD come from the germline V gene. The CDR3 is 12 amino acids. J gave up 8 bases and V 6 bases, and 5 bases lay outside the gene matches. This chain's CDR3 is CAISPGGETQYF. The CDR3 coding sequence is TGTGCCATCAGCCCCGGGGGGGAAACCCAGTACTTC.

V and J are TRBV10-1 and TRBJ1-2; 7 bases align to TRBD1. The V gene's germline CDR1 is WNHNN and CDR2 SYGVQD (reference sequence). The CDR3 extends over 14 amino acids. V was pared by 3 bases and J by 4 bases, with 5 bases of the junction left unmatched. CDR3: CASSEVRGPYGYTF. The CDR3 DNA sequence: TGCGCCAGCAGTGAAGTAAGGGGGCCCTATGGCTACACCTTC.

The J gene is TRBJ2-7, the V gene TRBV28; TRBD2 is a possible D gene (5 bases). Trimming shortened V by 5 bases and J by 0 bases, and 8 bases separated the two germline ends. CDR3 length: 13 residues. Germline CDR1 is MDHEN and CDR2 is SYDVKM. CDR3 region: CASSTRSSYEQYF. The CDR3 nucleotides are TGTGCCAGCAGTACTAGAAGCTCCTACGAGCAGTACTTC.

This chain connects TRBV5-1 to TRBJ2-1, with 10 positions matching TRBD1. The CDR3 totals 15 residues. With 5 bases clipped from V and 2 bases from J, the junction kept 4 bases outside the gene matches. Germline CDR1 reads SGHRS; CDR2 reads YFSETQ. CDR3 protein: CASRGGQGTYNEQFF. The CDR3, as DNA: TGCGCCAGCAGGGGGGGACAGGGGACCTACAATGAGCAGTTCTTC.

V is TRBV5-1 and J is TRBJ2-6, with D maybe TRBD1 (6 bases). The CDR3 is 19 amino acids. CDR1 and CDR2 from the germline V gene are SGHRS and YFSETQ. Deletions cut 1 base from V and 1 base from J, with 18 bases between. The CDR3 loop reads CASSLRVQGSLSGANVLTF. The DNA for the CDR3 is TGCGCCAGCAGCTTGCGCGTCCAGGGGTCCCTTTCTGGGGCCAACGTCCTGACTTTC. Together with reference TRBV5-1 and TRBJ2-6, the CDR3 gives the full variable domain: KAGVTQTPRYLIKTRGQQVTLSCSPISGHRSVSWYQQTPGQGLQFLFEYFSETQRNKGNFPGRFSGRQFSNSRSEMNVSTLELGDSALYLCASSLRVQGSLSGANVLTFGAGSRLTVL.

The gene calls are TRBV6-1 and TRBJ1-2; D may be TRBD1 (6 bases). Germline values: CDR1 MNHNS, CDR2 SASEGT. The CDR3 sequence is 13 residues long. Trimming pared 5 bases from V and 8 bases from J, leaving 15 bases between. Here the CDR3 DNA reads TGTGCCAGCAGTCCGTTACAGGGCGGGGGCTACACCTTC. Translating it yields CASSPLQGGGYTF.

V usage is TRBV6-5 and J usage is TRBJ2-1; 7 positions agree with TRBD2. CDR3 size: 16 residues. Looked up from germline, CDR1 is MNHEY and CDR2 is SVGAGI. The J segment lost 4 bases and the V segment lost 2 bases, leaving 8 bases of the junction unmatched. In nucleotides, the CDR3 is TGTGCCAGCAGTTACGAGTCTAGCGGACTTTACAATGAGCAGTTCTTC. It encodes CASSYESSGLYNEQFF.

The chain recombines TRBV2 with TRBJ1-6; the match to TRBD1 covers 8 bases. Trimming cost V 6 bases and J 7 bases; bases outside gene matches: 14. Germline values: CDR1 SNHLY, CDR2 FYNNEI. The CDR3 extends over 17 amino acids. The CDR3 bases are TGTGCCAGCAGCCGCGAAGGGTCCGACAGGGGAAATTCACCCCTCCACTTT. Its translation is CASSREGSDRGNSPLHF.

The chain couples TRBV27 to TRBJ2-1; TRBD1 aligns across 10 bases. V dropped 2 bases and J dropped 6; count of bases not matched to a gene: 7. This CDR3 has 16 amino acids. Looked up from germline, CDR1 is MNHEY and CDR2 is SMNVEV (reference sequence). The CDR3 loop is CASSLGGQGYSNEQFF. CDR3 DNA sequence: TGTGCCAGCAGTTTAGGGGGACAGGGGTATAGCAATGAGCAGTTCTTC.

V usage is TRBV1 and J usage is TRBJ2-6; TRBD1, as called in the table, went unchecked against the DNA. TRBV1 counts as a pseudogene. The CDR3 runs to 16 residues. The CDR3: CTSSQEAPSGANVLTF. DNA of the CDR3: TGCACCAGCAGCCAAGAGGCCCCCTCTGGGGCCAACGTCCTGACTTTC.

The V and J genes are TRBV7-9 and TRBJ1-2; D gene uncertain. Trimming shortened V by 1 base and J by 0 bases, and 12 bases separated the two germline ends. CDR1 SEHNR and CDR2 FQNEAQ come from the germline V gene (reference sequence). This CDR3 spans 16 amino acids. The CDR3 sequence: CASSLVGRGTNYGYTF. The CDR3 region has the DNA TGTGCCAGCAGCTTAGTTGGTAGAGGAACTAACTATGGCTACACCTTC.

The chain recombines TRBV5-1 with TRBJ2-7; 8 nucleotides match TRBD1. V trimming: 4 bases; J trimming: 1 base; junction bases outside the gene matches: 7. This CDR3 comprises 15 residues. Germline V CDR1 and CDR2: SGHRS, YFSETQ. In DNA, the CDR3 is TGCGCCAGCAGCCTGGGACAGGTTGGGTCCTACGAGCAGTACTTC. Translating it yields CASSLGQVGSYEQYF.

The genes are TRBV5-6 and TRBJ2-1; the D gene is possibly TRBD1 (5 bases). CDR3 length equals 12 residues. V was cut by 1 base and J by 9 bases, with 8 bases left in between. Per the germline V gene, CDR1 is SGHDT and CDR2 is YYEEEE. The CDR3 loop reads CASSLWGFEQFF. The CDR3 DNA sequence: TGTGCCAGCAGCTTGTGGGGCTTTGAGCAGTTCTTC. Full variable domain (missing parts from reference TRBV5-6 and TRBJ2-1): DAGVTQSPTHLIKTRGQQVTLRCSPKSGHDTVSWYQQALGQGPQFIFQYYEEEERQRGNFPDRFSGHQFPNYSSELNVNALLLGDSALYLCASSLWGFEQFFGPGTRLTVL.

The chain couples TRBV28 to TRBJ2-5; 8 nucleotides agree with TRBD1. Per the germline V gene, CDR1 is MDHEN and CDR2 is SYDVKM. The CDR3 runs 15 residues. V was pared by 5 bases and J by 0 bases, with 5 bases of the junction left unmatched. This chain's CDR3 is CASSPDREYQETQYF. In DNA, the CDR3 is TGTGCCAGCAGTCCGGACAGGGAGTACCAAGAGACCCAGTACTTC.

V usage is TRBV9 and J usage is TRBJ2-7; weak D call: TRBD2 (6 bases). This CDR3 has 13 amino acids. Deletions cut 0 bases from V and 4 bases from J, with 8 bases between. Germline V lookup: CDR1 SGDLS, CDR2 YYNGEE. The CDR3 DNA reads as TGTGCCAGCAGCGTAGAGGAGGGGTACGAGCAGTACTTC. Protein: CASSVEEGYEQYF.

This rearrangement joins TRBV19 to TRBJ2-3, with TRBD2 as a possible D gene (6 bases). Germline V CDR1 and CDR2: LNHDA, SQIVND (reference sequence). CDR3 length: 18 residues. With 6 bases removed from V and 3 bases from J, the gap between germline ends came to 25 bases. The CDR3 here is CASSRNPGWRDGTDTQYF. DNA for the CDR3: TGTGCCAGTAGCCGGAACCCGGGCTGGCGGGATGGAACAGATACGCAGTATTTT.

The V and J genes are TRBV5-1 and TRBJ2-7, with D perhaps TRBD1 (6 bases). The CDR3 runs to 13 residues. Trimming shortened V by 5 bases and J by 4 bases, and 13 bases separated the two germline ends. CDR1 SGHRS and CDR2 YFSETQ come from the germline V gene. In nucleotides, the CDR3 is TGCGCCAGCAGTCCCGGACAGCCATACGAGCAGTACTTC. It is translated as CASSPGQPYEQYF.

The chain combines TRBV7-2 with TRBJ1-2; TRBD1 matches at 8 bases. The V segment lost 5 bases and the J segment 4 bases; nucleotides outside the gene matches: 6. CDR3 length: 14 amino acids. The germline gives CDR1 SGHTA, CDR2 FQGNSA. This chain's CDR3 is CASSSGQGLYGYTF. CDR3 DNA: TGTGCCAGCAGCAGCGGACAGGGCCTCTATGGCTACACCTTC.

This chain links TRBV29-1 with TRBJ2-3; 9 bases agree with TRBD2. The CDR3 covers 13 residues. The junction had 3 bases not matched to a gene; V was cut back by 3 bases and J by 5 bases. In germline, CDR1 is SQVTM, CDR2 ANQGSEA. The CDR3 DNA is TGCAGCGTTGAGGGTAGCGGGAGAGATACGCAGTATTTT. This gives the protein CSVEGSGRDTQYF.

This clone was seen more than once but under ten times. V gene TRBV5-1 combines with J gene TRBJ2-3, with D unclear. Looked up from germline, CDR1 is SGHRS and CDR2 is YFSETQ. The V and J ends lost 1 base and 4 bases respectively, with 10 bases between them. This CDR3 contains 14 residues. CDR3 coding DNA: TGCGCCAGCAGCTTGCTGATGTCGGCAGATACGCAGTATTTT. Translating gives CASSLLMSADTQYF. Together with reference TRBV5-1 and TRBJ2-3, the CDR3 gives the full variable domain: KAGVTQTPRYLIKTRGQQVTLSCSPISGHRSVSWYQQTPGQGLQFLFEYFSETQRNKGNFPGRFSGRQFSNSRSEMNVSTLELGDSALYLCASSLLMSADTQYFGPGTRLTVL.

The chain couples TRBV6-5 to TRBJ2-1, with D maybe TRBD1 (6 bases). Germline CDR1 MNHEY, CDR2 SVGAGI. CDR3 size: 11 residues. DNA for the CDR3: TGTGTCCTCGGCAGGGGCAATGAGCAGTTCTTC. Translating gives CVLGRGNEQFF.

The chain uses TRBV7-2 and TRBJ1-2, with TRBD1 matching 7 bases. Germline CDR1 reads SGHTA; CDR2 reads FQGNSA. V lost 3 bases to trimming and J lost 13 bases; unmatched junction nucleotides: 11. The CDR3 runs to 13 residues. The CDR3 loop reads CASSFQGGQRPTF. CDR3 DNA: TGTGCCAGCAGCTTTCAGGGGGGTCAGCGACCCACCTTC.

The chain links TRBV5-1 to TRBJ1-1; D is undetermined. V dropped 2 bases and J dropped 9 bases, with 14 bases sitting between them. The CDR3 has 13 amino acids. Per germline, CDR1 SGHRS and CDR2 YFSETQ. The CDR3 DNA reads TGCGCCAGCAGCTTTAACGGGGATGGCCAAGCTTTCTTT. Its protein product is CASSFNGDGQAFF.

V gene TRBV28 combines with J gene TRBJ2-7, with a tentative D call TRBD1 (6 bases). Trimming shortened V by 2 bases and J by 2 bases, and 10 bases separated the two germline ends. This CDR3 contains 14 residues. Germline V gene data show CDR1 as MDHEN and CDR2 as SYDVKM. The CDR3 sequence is CASSLKEGAYEQYF. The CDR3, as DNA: TGTGCCAGCAGTTTAAAAGAGGGGGCCTACGAGCAGTACTTC.

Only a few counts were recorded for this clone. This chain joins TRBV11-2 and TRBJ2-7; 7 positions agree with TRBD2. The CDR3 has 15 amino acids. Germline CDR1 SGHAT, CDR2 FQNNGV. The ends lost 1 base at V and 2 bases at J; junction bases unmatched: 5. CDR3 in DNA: TGTGCCAGCAGCTTAGTCCGGACTAGAACCTACGAGCAGTACTTC. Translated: CASSLVRTRTYEQYF.